Presented here are 19 T cell receptor beta chains from one specimen sequenced in a study of neurological immune-mediated disorders. One entry per CDR3 protein, called by TCRdb with MiXCR from the 5' RACE reads. Among 54,000 or so distinct CDR3 sequences listed, about 3.8% were seen once. Sample: PBMCs. Source of these receptors: a man in his 60s with multiple sclerosis.

This clonotype was recorded at least ten times. The chain employs TRBV29-1 and TRBJ2-3; 7 nucleotides align to TRBD2. Germline V gene data show CDR1 as SQVTM and CDR2 as ANQGSEA. With 4 bases clipped from V and 3 bases from J, the junction kept 7 bases outside the gene matches. The length of the CDR3 is 14 residues. This CDR3 is CSVGGSVRTDTQYF. Here the CDR3 DNA reads TGCAGCGTTGGCGGGAGTGTACGAACAGATACGCAGTATTTT.

This clonotype has ten or more counts. The chain couples TRBV19 to TRBJ1-1; weak D call: TRBD1 (5 bases). CDR1 LNHDA and CDR2 SQIVND come from the germline V gene (reference sequence). Trimming stripped 2 bases from V and 4 bases from J, with 14 bases between. The CDR3 consists of 15 residues. The CDR3 coding sequence is TGTGCCAGTAGTATATCAGGGACCTGGGGCACTGAAGCTTTCTTT. Amino acids: CASSISGTWGTEAFF.

This clonotype was recorded at least ten times. J is TRBJ2-1 and V is TRBV5-1; TRBD1 matches at 9 bases. Germline CDR1 SGHRS, CDR2 YFSETQ. V gave up 3 bases and J gave up 6 bases; unmatched junction bases: 7. There are 15 residues in the CDR3. The DNA of the CDR3 is TGCGCCAGCAGCTCCGGGGACAGGGAGTCCAATGAGCAGTTCTTC. It yields the protein CASSSGDRESNEQFF.

At least ten counts were recorded for this clonotype. The chain combines TRBV20-1 with TRBJ2-1; D unclear. Germline CDR1 DFQATT, CDR2 SNEGSKA (reference sequence). CDR3 length equals 16 residues. Deletions cut 5 bases from V and 6 bases from J, with 23 bases between. CDR3 amino acids: CSAHPIDLAAGNEQFF. As DNA, the CDR3 is TGCAGTGCTCACCCGATAGACTTAGCCGCAGGCAATGAGCAGTTCTTC.

This chain uses TRBV20-1 with TRBJ2-5, with D hard to call. Trimming removed 3 bases from V and 5 bases from J, with 10 bases in between. Germline lookup yields CDR1 DFQATT and CDR2 SNEGSKA (reference sequence). The CDR3 covers 12 residues. The CDR3 here is CSASKGWETQYF. The CDR3 region has the DNA TGCAGTGCTAGTAAGGGTTGGGAGACCCAGTACTTC.

This clonotype showed up just a few times. The CDR3 ends on some other residue instead of the conserved phenylalanine or tryptophan, so this is likely a read error. The chain combines TRBV20-1 with TRBJ1-4, with D possibly matching TRBD1 (6 bases). The germline V gene encodes CDR1 DFQATT and CDR2 SNEGSKA (reference sequence). V dropped 2 bases and J dropped 0 bases, with 13 bases sitting between them. The CDR3 covers 16 residues. The DNA of the CDR3 is TGCAGTGCTAGACGGGGGGGCGTCCCAACTAATGAAAAACTGTTTAAT. Translated, it gives CSARRGGVPTNEKLFN.

There are many counts of this clonotype. The chain employs TRBV20-1 and TRBJ1-3; no reliable D call. Germline assignment: CDR1 DFQATT and CDR2 SNEGSKA (reference sequence). Trimming stripped 0 bases from V and 0 bases from J, with 15 bases between. The length of the CDR3 is 17 residues. The CDR3 region has the DNA TGCAGTGCTAGAGATAATCAACTGACCCTCTCTGGAAACACCATATATTTT. It specifies CSARDNQLTLSGNTIYF.

This clonotype occurred many times. The chain is built from TRBV5-1 and TRBJ1-3, with D perhaps TRBD1 (6 bases). Germline values: CDR1 SGHRS, CDR2 YFSETQ. The CDR3 has 16 residues. V dropped 4 bases and J dropped 0 bases, with 14 bases sitting between them. CDR3 residues: CASSPGAYSSGNTIYF. As DNA, the CDR3 is TGCGCCAGCAGCCCAGGGGCGTACAGCTCTGGAAACACCATATATTTT. Full variable domain (remainder filled in from reference TRBV5-1 and TRBJ1-3): KAGVTQTPRYLIKTRGQQVTLSCSPISGHRSVSWYQQTPGQGLQFLFEYFSETQRNKGNFPGRFSGRQFSNSRSEMNVSTLELGDSALYLCASSPGAYSSGNTIYFGEGSWLTVV.

At least ten counts were recorded for this clonotype. This chain uses TRBV20-1 with TRBJ2-1; 13 bases map to TRBD2. Germline assignment: CDR1 DFQATT and CDR2 SNEGSKA (reference sequence). The CDR3 spans 16 residues. Trimming removed 7 bases from V and 4 bases from J; junction bases left unmatched: 10. CDR3 sequence reads: CSVFRTSGGLYNEQFF. CDR3 DNA sequence: TGCAGTGTATTTAGGACTAGCGGGGGCCTATACAATGAGCAGTTCTTC.

This clonotype was seen at least ten times. The rearrangement links TRBV20-1 to TRBJ2-7, with TRBD2 as a possible D gene (6 bases). The CDR3 runs 16 residues. Trimming shortened V by 7 bases and J by 6 bases, and 28 bases separated the two germline ends. The germline V gene encodes CDR1 DFQATT and CDR2 SNEGSKA (reference sequence). The CDR3 DNA follows: TGCAGTGGGGAGGAAGGGTCGGGACGTCTTCTATCCGAGCAGTACTTC. The encoded protein is CSGEEGSGRLLSEQYF.

This clonotype was found many times. The V and J genes are TRBV7-2 and TRBJ1-1; possibly TRBD1 for D (6 bases). This CDR3 has 14 amino acids. CDR1 is SGHTA and CDR2 is FQGNSA in the germline V gene. The V end was cut by 3 bases, the J end by 6 bases, with 14 bases between. The CDR3 sequence is CASSLQQGMAEAFF. The CDR3 nucleotides are TGTGCCAGCAGCTTGCAACAGGGCATGGCTGAAGCTTTCTTT.

This clonotype was detected many times. The rearrangement uses TRBV5-1 and TRBJ2-1, with D perhaps TRBD1 (6 bases). CDR3 length equals 12 residues. Germline values: CDR1 SGHRS, CDR2 YFSETQ. Trimming left V 2 bases short and J 7 bases short, with 7 bases between. In DNA, the CDR3 is TGCGCCAGCAGCTTCCAGGGGAATGAGCAGTTCTTC. Translation: CASSFQGNEQFF.

There are many counts of this clonotype. CDR3 bases: TGTGCCACCAGTGATCCCACTCGAGGCACCTACAATGAGCAGTTCTTC. Translating gives CATSDPTRGTYNEQFF. The chain has TRBV24-1 and TRBJ2-1; D uncertain. V lost 3 bases to trimming and J lost 2 bases, with 13 bases between them. In germline, CDR1 is KGHDR, CDR2 SFDVKD. The CDR3 has 16 amino acids.

This clonotype has at least ten counts. This chain uses TRBV29-1 with TRBJ2-2; D gene uncertain. Germline V gene sequence: CDR1 SQVTM, CDR2 ANQGSEA. The CDR3 extends over 12 amino acids. V lost 6 bases to trimming and J lost 1 base, with 6 bases between them. CDR3 DNA: TGCAGCGTGGAGCGGAACACCGGGGAGCTGTTTTTT. Its protein is CSVERNTGELFF.

The table lists this clonotype with many counts. This chain joins TRBV7-3 and TRBJ2-1; D not certain. Trimming left V 2 bases short and J 4 bases short, with 3 bases between. Germline CDR1 is SGHTA and CDR2 is FQGTGA. The CDR3 is 12 residues long. The DNA of the CDR3 is TGTGCCAGCAGCTTAGGGTACAATGAGCAGTTCTTC. This codes for CASSLGYNEQFF.

CDR3 nucleotide sequence: TGTGCCAGCTCACCAGACCGGCGCCTGGGGAACACTGAAGCTTTCTTT. This encodes CASSPDRRLGNTEAFF. The chain uses TRBV18 and TRBJ1-1; D is unclear. The CDR3 runs 16 residues. V lost 2 bases and J lost 1, with 14 bases in between. Germline values: CDR1 KGHSH, CDR2 LQKENI.

This clonotype was counted many times. The rearrangement joins TRBV5-8 to TRBJ1-1, with TRBD1 as a possible D gene (6 bases). Germline lookup yields CDR1 SGHTS and CDR2 YDEGEE. V was shortened by 0 bases and J by 6 bases, with 15 bases between the two germline ends. The CDR3 has 15 amino acids. For the CDR3, the DNA is TGTGCCAGCAGCTTGGCCCATACAGGGTCCCCTGAAGCTTTCTTT. It codes for CASSLAHTGSPEAFF.

This clonotype was recorded many times. The rearrangement uses TRBV20-1 and TRBJ2-3; 8 nucleotides line up with TRBD2. The V segment lost 5 bases and the J segment 3 bases; nucleotides outside the gene matches: 7. The CDR3 runs to 14 residues. Germline CDR1 is DFQATT and CDR2 is SNEGSKA (reference sequence). The chain's CDR3 is CSAVIAGPTDTQYF. The CDR3 DNA is TGCAGTGCTGTCATAGCGGGGCCTACAGATACGCAGTATTTT.

This clonotype was seen ten or more times. This chain's CDR3 is CSARGLLAGLYEQYF. Written as DNA, the CDR3 is TGCAGTGCTAGAGGTTTACTAGCGGGCCTCTACGAGCAGTACTTC. V is TRBV20-1 and J is TRBJ2-7; 9 nucleotides line up with TRBD2. Germline values: CDR1 DFQATT, CDR2 SNEGSKA (reference sequence). V was pared by 1 base and J by 3 bases, with 7 bases of the junction left unmatched. The CDR3 spans 15 residues.